Listed below are T cell receptor beta chains from one sample, sequenced in a study of PD-1 blockade in classical Hodgkin lymphoma. TCRdb's copy holds only in-frame clones and misses some; the assay was immunoSEQ multiplex PCR. Among about 41,000 clones, more than 70% were seen once, and the ten largest hold approximately 20%. The input for sequencing was peripheral blood mononuclear cells (PBMCs), taken at baseline. The receptors originated from a human donor with classical Hodgkin lymphoma. CDR3s leave out the opening cysteine and the closing phenylalanine or tryptophan.

V gene,J gene,CDR3 protein
TRBV9,TRBJ2-5,ASSVGQGHQETQY
TRBV25-1,TRBJ2-7,ASSGYYEQY
TRBV19,TRBJ1-4,ASNGEYNEKLF
TRBV11-2,TRBJ2-7,ASSLNLLMSEQY
TRBV10-3,TRBJ1-4,AIRGQGGGEKLF
TRBV18,TRBJ2-1,ASSPLAAEQF
TRBV28,TRBJ1-1,ATRTGGLNTEAF
TRBV5-1,TRBJ2-7,ASSPDNSYEQY
TRBV6-5,TRBJ2-2,ASSYPHAGGHGELF
TRBV5-1,TRBJ2-2,ASTGGSDTGELF
TRBV27,TRBJ2-7,ASSPLTGGAYEQY
TRBV28,TRBJ2-1,ASSRGGSYNEQF
TRBV7-9,TRBJ2-7,ASSLPAGGRYEQY
TRBV7-3,TRBJ1-3,ASSFDQAAPNTIY
TRBV6-6,TRBJ1-1,ASSQGLGTF
TRBV11-2,TRBJ2-3,ASSRGPSLTDTQY
TRBV19,TRBJ2-1,ASSRRFGNEQF
TRBV7-2,TRBJ2-3,ASSSNTDTQY
TRBV18,TRBJ2-1,ASSALAGDYNEQF
TRBV6-6,TRBJ2-7,ASSYRTPQPEQY
TRBV30,TRBJ2-7,AWNGTPYEQY
TRBV7-9,TRBJ1-1,ASSGAPMNTEAF
TRBV27,TRBJ1-5,ASSSSVRNQPQH
TRBV27,TRBJ1-5,ASSQGQGGNQPQH
TRBV10-3,TRBJ1-4,ATVPGQGAGEKLF
TRBV4-3,TRBJ2-7,ASSQDPSLNYEQY
TRBV30,TRBJ2-7,AWSVDTSYEQY
TRBV7-2,TRBJ2-1,ASRGLGNEQF
TRBV5-8,TRBJ2-1,ASSSGTGGDEQF
TRBV30,TRBJ1-1,AWDRGTEAF
TRBV6-5,TRBJ2-7,ASSRGPNGAYEQY
TRBV30,TRBJ2-3,AWSIQTMITDTQY
TRBV9,TRBJ2-6,ASSALTLRSGANVLT
TRBV19,TRBJ2-5,ASAGETQY
TRBV14,TRBJ2-1,ASSQPWTSGREEQF
TRBV30,TRBJ2-3,AWSVGTPSTDTQY
TRBV15,TRBJ2-5,ATSRDRGFAETQY
TRBV19,TRBJ1-5,ASSNMGQYPPGQPQH
TRBV30,TRBJ2-7,AWRTATYEQY
TRBV14,TRBJ2-7,ASSQEKGGVTYEQY
TRBV2,TRBJ1-5,ASSEQGAQPQH
TRBV27,TRBJ2-1,ASSSNGGTQTSSYNEQF
TRBV15,TRBJ2-3,ATSGSQGASDTQY
TRBV9,TRBJ2-6,ASTREGAANSGANVLT
TRBV30,TRBJ2-7,AWSVKAYEQY
TRBV7-2,TRBJ2-7,ASSLVTGDYEQY
TRBV19,TRBJ2-2,ASARVAGQGGTGELF
TRBV2,TRBJ2-7,ASHGSSYEQY
TRBV11-2,TRBJ1-1,ASSLTETEAF
TRBV29-1,TRBJ1-2,SAEETGVLNYGYT